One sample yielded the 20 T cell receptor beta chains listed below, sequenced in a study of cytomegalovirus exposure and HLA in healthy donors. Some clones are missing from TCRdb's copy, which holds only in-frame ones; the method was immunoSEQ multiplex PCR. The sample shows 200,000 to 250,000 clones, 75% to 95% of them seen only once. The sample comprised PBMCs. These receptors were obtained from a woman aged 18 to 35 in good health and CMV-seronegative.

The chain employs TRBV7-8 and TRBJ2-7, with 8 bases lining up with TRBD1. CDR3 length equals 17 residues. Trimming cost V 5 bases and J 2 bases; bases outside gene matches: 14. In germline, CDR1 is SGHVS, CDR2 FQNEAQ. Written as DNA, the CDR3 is TGTGCCAGCAGCCATAATGCGGACAGGGCCGTCACCTACGAGCAGTACTTC. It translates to CASSHNADRAVTYEQYF.

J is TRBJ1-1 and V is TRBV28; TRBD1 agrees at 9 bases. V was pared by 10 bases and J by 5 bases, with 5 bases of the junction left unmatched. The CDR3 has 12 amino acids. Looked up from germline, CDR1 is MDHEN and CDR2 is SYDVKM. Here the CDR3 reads CANRGPGTEAFF. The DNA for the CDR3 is TGTGCCAACAGGGGGCCAGGGACTGAAGCTTTCTTT. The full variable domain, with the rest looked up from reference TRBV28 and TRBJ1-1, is DVKVTQSSRYLVKRTGEKVFLECVQDMDHENMFWYRQDPGLGLRLIYFSYDVKMKEKGDIPEGYSVSREKKERFSLILESASTNQTSMYLCANRGPGTEAFFGQGTRLTVV.

CDR3: CASTPGGFLNTEAFF. CDR3 bases: TGTGCCAGCACTCCTGGGGGGTTTTTGAACACTGAAGCTTTCTTT. V is TRBV6-5 and J is TRBJ1-1; maybe TRBD1 (5 bases). Germline CDR1 and CDR2: MNHEY and SVGAGI. The CDR3 is 15 amino acids. Deletions cut 7 bases from V and 0 bases from J, with 15 bases between.

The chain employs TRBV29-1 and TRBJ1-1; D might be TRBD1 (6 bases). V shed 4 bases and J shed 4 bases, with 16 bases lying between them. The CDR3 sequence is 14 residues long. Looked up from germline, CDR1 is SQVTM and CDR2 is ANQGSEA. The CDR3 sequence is CSVVGTGTGTEAFF. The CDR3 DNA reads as TGCAGCGTTGTGGGAACAGGGACGGGCACTGAAGCTTTCTTT.

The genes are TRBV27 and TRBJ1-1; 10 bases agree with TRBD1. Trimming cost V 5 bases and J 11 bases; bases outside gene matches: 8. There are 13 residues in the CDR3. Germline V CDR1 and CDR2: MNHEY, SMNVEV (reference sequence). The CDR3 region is CASSRPGTGEAFF. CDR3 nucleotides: TGTGCCAGCAGTAGACCCGGGACAGGGGAGGCTTTCTTT.

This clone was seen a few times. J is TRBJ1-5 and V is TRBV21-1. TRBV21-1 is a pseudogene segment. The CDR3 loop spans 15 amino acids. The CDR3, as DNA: TGTGCCAGCAGCAAAGCTGGGGAGATGATCCAGCCCCAGCATTTT. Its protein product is CASSKAGEMIQPQHF.

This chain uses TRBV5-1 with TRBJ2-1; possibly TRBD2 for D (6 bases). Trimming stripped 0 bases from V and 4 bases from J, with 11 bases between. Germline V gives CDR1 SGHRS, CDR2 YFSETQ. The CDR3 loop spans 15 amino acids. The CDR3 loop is CASSLGRAGYNEQFF. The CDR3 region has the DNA TGCGCCAGCAGCTTGGGCAGGGCGGGGTACAATGAGCAGTTCTTC.

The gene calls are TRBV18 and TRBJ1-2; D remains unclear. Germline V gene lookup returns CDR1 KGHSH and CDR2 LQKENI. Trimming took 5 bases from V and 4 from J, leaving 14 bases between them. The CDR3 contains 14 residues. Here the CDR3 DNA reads TGTGCCAGCTCAGCTTCATCAGACTTCTATGGCTACACCTTC. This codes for CASSASSDFYGYTF.

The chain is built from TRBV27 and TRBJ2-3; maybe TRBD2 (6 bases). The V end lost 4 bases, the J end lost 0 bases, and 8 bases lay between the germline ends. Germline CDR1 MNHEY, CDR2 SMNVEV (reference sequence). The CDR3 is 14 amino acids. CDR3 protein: CASSYGGSTDTQYF. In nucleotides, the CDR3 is TGTGCCAGCAGTTACGGAGGGAGCACAGATACGCAGTATTTT.

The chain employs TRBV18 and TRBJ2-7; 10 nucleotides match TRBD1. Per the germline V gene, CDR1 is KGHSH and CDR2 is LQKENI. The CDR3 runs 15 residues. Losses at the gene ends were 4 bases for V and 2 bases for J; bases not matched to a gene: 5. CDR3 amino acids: CASSQSGTGAYEQYF. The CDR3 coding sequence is TGTGCCAGCTCACAATCCGGGACAGGGGCCTACGAGCAGTACTTC. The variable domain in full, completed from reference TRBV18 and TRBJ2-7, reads NAGVMQNPRHLVRRRGQEARLRCSPMKGHSHVYWYRQLPEEGLKFMVYLQKENIIDESGMPKERFSAEFPKEGPSILRIQQVVRGDSAAYFCASSQSGTGAYEQYFGPGTRLTVT.

In nucleotides, the CDR3 is TGTGCCATCAGATTAAACCGGGACAGGGGATCGTACGAGCAGTACTTC. As protein: CAIRLNRDRGSYEQYF. V usage is TRBV10-3 and J usage is TRBJ2-7; TRBD1 matches at 10 bases. The CDR3 has 16 residues. The junction had 12 bases not matched to a gene; V was cut back by 6 bases and J by 4 bases. Germline V CDR1 and CDR2: ENHRY, SYGVKD.

The CDR3 is CASSRKFRQVKQYF. CDR3 nucleotides: TGTGCCAGCAGCCGTAAGTTCCGTCAGGTCAAGCAGTACTTC. The rearrangement joins TRBV7-4 to TRBJ2-7; D not resolved. This CDR3 comprises 14 residues. V lost 5 bases, J lost 8 bases, and 19 bases lay in between. Germline loops: CDR1 SGHVT, CDR2 SQSDAQ.

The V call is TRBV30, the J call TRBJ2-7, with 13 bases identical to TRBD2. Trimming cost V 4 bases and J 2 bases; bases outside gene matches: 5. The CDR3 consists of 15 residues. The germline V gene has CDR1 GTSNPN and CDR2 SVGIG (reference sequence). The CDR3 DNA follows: TGTGCCTGGACCCCGGGACTAGCGGGAACCTACGAGCAGTACTTC. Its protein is CAWTPGLAGTYEQYF.

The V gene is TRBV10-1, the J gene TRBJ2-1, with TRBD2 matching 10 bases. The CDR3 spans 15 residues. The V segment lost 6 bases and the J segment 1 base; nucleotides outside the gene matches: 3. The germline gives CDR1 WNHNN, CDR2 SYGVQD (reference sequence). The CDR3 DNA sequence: TGCGCCAGCAGCACTAGCGGGATATCCTACAATGAGCAGTTCTTC. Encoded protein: CASSTSGISYNEQFF.

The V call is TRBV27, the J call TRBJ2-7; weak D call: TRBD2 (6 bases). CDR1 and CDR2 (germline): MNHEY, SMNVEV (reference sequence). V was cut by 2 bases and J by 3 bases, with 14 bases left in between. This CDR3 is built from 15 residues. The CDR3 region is CASSLRSRGGYEQYF. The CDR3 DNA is TGTGCCAGCAGTTTAAGATCAAGGGGAGGCTACGAGCAGTACTTC.

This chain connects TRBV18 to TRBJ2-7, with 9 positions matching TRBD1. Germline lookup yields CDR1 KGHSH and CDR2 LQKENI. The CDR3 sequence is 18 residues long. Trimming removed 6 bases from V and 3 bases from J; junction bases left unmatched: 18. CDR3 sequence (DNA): TGTGCCAGCTCCGATCCGGGACAGGGTCACGGTGGGTTCTACGAGCAGTACTTC. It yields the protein CASSDPGQGHGGFYEQYF.

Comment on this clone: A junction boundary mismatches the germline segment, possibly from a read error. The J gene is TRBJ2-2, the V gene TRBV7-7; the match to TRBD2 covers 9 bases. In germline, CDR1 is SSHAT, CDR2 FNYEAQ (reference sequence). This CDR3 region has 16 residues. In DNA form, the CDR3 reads TGTGCTAGCAGCCCCACCCCTAGCGGGATACCCGGGGAGCTGTTTTTT. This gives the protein CASSPTPSGIPGELFF.

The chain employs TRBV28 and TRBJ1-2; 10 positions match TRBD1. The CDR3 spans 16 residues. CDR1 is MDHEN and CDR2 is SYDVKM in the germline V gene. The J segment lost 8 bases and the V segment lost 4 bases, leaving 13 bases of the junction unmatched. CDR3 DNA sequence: TGTGCCAGCAGTTCCTACCCCGGGACAGGGGTGAGGGGCTACACCTTC. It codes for CASSSYPGTGVRGYTF.

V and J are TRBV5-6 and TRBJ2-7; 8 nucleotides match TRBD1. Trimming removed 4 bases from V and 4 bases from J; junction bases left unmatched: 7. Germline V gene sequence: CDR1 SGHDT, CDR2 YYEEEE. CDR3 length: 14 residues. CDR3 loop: CASSPGTGWYEQYF. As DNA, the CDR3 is TGTGCCAGCAGCCCGGGGACAGGATGGTACGAGCAGTACTTC.

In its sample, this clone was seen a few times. DNA for the CDR3: TGTGCCAGCTCACCACCGAGTGGGACAGGAAACTACGAGCAGTACTTC. Its translation: CASSPPSGTGNYEQYF. The gene calls are TRBV18 and TRBJ2-7, with 8 positions matching TRBD1. Unmatched junction bases numbered 7, after V lost 0 bases and J lost 3 bases. This CDR3 has 16 amino acids. CDR1 is KGHSH and CDR2 is LQKENI in the germline V gene.